The entry below describes one T cell receptor beta chain. What it recognizes is unknown. The repertoire was sequenced with immunoSEQ multiplex PCR; TCRdb's copy has only in-frame clones and lacks some. The sample contains 45,000 to 55,000 clones, nearly 90% of which appear only once. This sample was included in a study of OX40 agonist ivuxolimab in advanced cancers. Study-level information: Among those enrolled, mean age was approximately 62 years (range about 23 to 85) and 82.7% were male.

This CDR3 is built from 15 residues. Points from the study as a whole: More expanded clones were seen, on average, in CD8+ T cells than in CD4+.

The sequence came from an adult with an advanced solid tumor such as melanoma, head and neck, liver or kidney cancer. The chain is built from TRBV22-1 and TRBJ1-2; the table gives TRBD1 as D, unverified against the DNA. TRBV22-1 is recorded as a pseudogene. Material: CD4+ or CD8+ T cells sorted from blood, obtained in a trial of the OX40 agonist ivuxolimab. The CDR3 nucleotides read TGTCCTGGGAGCGCCCGGGGCAGGGGGCTCTATGGCTACACCTTC. Encoded protein: CPGSARGRGLYGYTF.